This T cell receptor beta chain was recovered during a study of blood T cell repertoires in COVID-19. V was trimmed by 0 bases and J by 7 bases, leaving 13 bases between them. Germline V gene data show CDR1 as GTSNPN and CDR2 as SVGIG (reference sequence). The CDR3 runs 15 residues. TCRdb's table, derived via immunoSEQ multiplex PCR, lists solely in-frame clones and lacks some. The sample consists of over 120,000 clones, 84% of them appearing once. Sequencing was done on a sample of peripheral blood. This clonotype was obtained from a man in his 60s with active or convalescent COVID-19. The chain employs TRBV30 and TRBJ1-6; TRBD1 might be the D (5 bases). The CDR3 protein is CAWSVRGNWNSPLHF. CDR3 nucleotides: TGTGCCTGGAGTGTACGGGGGAATTGGAATTCACCCCTCCACTTT.